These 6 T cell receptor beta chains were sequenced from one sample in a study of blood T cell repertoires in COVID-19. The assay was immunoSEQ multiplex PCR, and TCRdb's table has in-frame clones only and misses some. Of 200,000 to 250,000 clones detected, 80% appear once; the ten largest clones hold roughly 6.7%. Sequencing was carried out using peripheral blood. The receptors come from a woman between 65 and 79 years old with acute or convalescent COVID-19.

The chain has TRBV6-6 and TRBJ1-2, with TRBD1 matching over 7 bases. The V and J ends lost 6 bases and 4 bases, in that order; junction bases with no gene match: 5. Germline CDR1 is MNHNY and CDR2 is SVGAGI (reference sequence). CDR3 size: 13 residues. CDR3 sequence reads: CASSDRAPYGYTF. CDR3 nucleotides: TGTGCCAGCAGCGACAGGGCTCCCTATGGCTACACCTTC.

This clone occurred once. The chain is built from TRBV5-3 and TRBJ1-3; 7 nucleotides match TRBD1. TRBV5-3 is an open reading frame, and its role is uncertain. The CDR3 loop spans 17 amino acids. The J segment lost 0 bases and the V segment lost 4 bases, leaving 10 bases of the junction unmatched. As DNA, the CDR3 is TGTGCCAGAAGCGCTACGGGACAGACACTCTCTGGAAACACCATATATTTT. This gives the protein CARSATGQTLSGNTIYF.

The CDR3: CASSPSMLISKNIQYF. The CDR3 DNA reads as TGTGCCAGCAGCCCCAGTATGCTCATCTCCAAAAACATTCAGTACTTC. The chain employs TRBV7-9 and TRBJ2-4; no reliable D call. The germline gives CDR1 SEHNR, CDR2 FQNEAQ (reference sequence). This CDR3 has 16 amino acids. The germline V and J ends were trimmed by 5 bases and 2 bases, with 16 bases remaining between them.

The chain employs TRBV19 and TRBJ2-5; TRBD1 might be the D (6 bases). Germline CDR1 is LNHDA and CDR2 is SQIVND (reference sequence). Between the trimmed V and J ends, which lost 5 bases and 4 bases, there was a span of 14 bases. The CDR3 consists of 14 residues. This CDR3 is CASSAQGFLETQYF. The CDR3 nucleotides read TGTGCCAGTAGTGCACAGGGATTTCTAGAGACCCAGTACTTC.

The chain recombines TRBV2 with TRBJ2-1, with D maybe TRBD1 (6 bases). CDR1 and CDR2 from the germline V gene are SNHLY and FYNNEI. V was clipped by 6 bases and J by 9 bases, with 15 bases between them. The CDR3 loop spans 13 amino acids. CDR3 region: CASRGARRSEQFF. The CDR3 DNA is TGTGCCAGCAGGGGGGCGAGGAGGAGTGAGCAGTTCTTC.

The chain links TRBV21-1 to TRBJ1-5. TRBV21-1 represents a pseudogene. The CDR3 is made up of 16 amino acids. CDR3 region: CASSKLGRGTNQPQHF. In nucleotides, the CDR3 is TGTGCCAGCAGCAAACTAGGACGGGGTACAAATCAGCCCCAGCATTTT.